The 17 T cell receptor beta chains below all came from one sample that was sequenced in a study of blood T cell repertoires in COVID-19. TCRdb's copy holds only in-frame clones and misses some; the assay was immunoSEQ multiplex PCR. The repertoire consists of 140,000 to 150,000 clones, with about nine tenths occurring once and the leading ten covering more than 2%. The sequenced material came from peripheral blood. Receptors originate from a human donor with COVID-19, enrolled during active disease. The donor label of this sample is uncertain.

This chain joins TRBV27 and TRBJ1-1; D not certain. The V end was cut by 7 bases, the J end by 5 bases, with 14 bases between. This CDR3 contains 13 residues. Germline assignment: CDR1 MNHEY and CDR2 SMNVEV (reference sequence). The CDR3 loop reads CASTSSARTEAFF. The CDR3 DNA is TGTGCCAGCACTAGTTCGGCGAGGACTGAAGCTTTCTTT.

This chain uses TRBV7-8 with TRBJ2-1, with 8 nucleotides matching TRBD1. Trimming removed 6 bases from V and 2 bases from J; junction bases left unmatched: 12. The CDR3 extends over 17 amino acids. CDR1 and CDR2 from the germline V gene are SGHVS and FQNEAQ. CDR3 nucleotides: TGTGCCAGCAGGCTAGAGTGGGACAGGCACGCCTACAATGAGCAGTTCTTC. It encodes CASRLEWDRHAYNEQFF.

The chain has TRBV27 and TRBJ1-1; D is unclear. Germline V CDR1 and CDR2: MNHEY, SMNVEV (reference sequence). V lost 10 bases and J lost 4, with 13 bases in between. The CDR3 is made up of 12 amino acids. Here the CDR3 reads CATTLGSTEAFF. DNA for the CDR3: TGTGCCACTACGTTGGGGAGCACTGAAGCTTTCTTT.

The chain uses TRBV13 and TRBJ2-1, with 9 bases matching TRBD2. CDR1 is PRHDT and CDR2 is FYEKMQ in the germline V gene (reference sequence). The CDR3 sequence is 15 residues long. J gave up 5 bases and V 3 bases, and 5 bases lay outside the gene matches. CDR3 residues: CASSLRGGFDNEQFF. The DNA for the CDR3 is TGTGCCAGCAGCTTGCGGGGGGGCTTTGACAATGAGCAGTTCTTC.

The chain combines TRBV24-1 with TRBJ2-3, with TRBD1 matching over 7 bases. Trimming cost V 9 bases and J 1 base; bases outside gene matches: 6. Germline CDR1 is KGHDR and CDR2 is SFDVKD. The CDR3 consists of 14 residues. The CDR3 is CATEGTGGTDTQYF. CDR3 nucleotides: TGTGCCACCGAGGGAACAGGGGGCACAGATACGCAGTATTTT.

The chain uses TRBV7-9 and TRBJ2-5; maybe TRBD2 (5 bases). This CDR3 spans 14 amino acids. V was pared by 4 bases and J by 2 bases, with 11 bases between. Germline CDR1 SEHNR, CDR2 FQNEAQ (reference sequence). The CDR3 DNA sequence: TGTGCCAGCAGCTCGTGGGAGCCTCAAGAGACCCAGTACTTC. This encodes CASSSWEPQETQYF.

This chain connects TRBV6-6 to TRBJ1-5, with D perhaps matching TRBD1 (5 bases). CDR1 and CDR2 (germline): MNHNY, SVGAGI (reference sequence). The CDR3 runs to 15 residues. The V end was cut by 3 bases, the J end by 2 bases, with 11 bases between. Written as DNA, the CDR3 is TGTGCCAGCAGTTATTATCAGGGTGGCAATCAGCCCCAGCATTTT. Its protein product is CASSYYQGGNQPQHF.

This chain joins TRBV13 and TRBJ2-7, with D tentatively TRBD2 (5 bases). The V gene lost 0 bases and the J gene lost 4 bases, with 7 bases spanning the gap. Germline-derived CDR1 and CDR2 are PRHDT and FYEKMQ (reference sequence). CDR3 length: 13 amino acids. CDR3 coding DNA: TGTGCCAGCAGCTTAGGGAGGGTTTACGAGCAGTACTTC. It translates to CASSLGRVYEQYF.

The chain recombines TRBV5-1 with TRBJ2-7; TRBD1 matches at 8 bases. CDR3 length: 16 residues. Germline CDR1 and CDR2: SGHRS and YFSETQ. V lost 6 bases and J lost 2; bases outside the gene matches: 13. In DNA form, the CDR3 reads TGCGCCAGCACCTTAAACTCCATGGGACAGGCCTACGAGCAGTACTTC. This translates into CASTLNSMGQAYEQYF.

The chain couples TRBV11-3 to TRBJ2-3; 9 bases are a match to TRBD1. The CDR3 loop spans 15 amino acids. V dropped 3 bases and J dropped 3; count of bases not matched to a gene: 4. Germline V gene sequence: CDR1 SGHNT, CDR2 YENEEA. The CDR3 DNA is TGTGCCAGCAGCTTGGGACAGGGAGTAACAGATACGCAGTATTTT. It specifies CASSLGQGVTDTQYF.

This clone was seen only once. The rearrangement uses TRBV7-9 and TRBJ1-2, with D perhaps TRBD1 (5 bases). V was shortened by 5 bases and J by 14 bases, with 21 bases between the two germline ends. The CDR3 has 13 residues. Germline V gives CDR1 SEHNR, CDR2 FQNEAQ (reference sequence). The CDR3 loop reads CASSAFRTPAETF. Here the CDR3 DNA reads TGTGCCAGCAGCGCCTTTAGGACACCTGCGGAAACCTTC.

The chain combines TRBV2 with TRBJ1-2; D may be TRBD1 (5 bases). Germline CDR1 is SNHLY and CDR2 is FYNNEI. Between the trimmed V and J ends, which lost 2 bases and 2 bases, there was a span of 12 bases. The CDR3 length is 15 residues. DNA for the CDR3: TGTGCCAGCAGTGAATCGGGCAGGGTGAACTATGGCTACACCTTC. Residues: CASSESGRVNYGYTF.

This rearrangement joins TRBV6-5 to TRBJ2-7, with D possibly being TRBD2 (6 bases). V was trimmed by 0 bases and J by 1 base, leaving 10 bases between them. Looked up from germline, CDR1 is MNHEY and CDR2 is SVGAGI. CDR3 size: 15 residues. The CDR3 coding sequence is TGTGCCAGCAGTTACTCTCGTCGGGGGTCCTACGAGCAGTACTTC. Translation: CASSYSRRGSYEQYF.

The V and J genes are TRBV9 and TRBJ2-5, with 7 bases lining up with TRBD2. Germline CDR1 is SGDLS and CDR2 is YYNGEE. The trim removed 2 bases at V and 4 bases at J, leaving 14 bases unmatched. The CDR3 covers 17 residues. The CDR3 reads CASSVGAAGVTGETQYF. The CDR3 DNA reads TGTGCCAGCAGCGTTGGGGCTGCGGGGGTGACCGGAGAGACCCAGTACTTC.

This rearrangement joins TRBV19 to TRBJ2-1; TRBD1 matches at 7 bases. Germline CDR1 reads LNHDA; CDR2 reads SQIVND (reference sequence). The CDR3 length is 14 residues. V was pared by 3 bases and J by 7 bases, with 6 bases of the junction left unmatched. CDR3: CASSIPPTGNEQFF. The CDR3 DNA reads TGTGCCAGTAGTATTCCCCCGACAGGGAATGAGCAGTTCTTC.

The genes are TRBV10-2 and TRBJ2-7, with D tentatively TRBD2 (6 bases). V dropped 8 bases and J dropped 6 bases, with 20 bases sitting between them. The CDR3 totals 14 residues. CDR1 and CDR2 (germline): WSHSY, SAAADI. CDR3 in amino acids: CASAFGGTGGEQYF. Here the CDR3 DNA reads TGCGCCAGCGCCTTCGGGGGAACGGGCGGCGAGCAGTACTTC.

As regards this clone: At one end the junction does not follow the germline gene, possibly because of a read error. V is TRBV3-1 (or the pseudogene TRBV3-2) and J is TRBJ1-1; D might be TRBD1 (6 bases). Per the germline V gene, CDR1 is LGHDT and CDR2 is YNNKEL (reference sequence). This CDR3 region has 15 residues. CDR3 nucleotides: TGTGCCAGCAGGCAAGAGGAGGGGGGGGGCACTGAAGCTTTCTTT. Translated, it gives CASRQEEGGGTEAFF.